Sequencing of this T cell receptor (beta chain) was carried out in a study of T cell responses to AZD1222 COVID-19 vaccine. V lost 7 bases and J lost 0, with 10 bases in between. The V gene's germline CDR1 is SGHTA and CDR2 FQGNSA. There are 15 residues in the CDR3. Clones were read by immunoSEQ multiplex PCR, and TCRdb kept only the in-frame ones, dropping some. The data show 130,000 or so clones, over 75% seen once. Study outcomes and limitations: Mostly white British, mostly female donors; authors suggested clonal diversity may be underestimated.

Remarks on this clone: Its specificity is unknown.

V is TRBV7-2 and J is TRBJ1-6, with D possibly TRBD1 on 6 matching bases. This receptor was obtained from an adult in good health. This sample comprised peripheral blood, obtained on day 0 of AZD1222 vaccination. CDR3 sequence (DNA): TGTGCCAGCACGAAACAGGGCTCCTATAATTCACCCCTCCACTTT. Protein sequence: CASTKQGSYNSPLHF. The entire variable domain, with the rest obtained from reference TRBV7-2 and TRBJ1-6, is as follows: GAGVSQSPSNKVTEKGKDVELRCDPISGHTALYWYRQSLGQGLEFLIYFQGNSAPDKSGLPSDRFSAERTGGSVSTLTIQRTQQEDSAVYLCASTKQGSYNSPLHFGNGTRLTVT.